This passage covers 22 T cell receptor beta chains from one sample sequenced in a study of blood T cell repertoires in COVID-19. The protocol was immunoSEQ multiplex PCR, while the TCRdb copy is restricted to in-frame clones and leaves out a portion. The table has 150,000 to 200,000 clones, more than 75% seen once; the top ten hold roughly 2.1%. The specimen sequenced was peripheral blood. Receptor source: a man between 18 and 29 years old with acute or convalescent COVID-19.

The chain carries TRBV6-5 and TRBJ2-3, with 10 bases that match TRBD1. J was trimmed by 6 bases and V by 7 bases; bases with no gene match: 10. The CDR3 spans 15 residues. The V gene's germline CDR1 is MNHEY and CDR2 SVGAGI. This CDR3 reads CASNDLGTGADTQYF. The CDR3 DNA follows: TGTGCCAGCAACGACCTGGGGACAGGGGCCGATACGCAGTATTTT.

V usage is TRBV7-6 and J usage is TRBJ2-3, with D perhaps TRBD2 (5 bases). The CDR3 has 14 amino acids. Germline CDR1 reads SGHVS; CDR2 reads FNYEAQ. V lost 0 bases and J 3 bases, leaving 7 bases between the germline ends. The CDR3 DNA reads TGTGCCAGCAGCTTAGCCGGCGGGACAGATACGCAGTATTTT. Encoded protein: CASSLAGGTDTQYF.

The chain carries TRBV4-1 and TRBJ1-2; TRBD1 agrees at 10 bases. The CDR3 has 17 amino acids. Germline assignment: CDR1 MGHRA and CDR2 YSYEKL. Trimming at V came to 4 bases and at J to 4 bases, leaving 12 bases not matched to a gene. The CDR3 nucleotides read TGCGCCAGCAGCCCCTTACTACCGGGACAGGGGAGCTATGGCTACACCTTC. Amino acid sequence: CASSPLLPGQGSYGYTF.

This chain uses TRBV5-5 with TRBJ1-6; 7 nucleotides agree with TRBD1. This CDR3 spans 16 amino acids. In germline, CDR1 is SGHKS, CDR2 YYEKEE (reference sequence). Trimming took 2 bases from V and 5 from J; bases not matched to a gene: 7. The CDR3 spells CASSFGPDRDNSPLHF. CDR3 DNA: TGTGCCAGCAGCTTTGGTCCCGACAGGGATAATTCACCCCTCCACTTT.

The chain recombines TRBV5-1 with TRBJ2-4; 7 bases match TRBD2. The CDR3 spans 14 residues. Losses at the gene ends were 3 bases for V and 9 bases for J; bases not matched to a gene: 9. Germline V lookup: CDR1 SGHRS, CDR2 YFSETQ. This CDR3 is CASSSGAGEGIQYF. As DNA, the CDR3 is TGCGCCAGCAGCTCCGGGGCGGGAGAGGGCATTCAGTACTTC.

The chain links TRBV7-9 to TRBJ1-1, with D unresolved. The germline CDR1 and CDR2 sequences are SEHNR and FQNEAQ (reference sequence). Trimming stripped 8 bases from V and 8 bases from J, with 9 bases between. There are 10 residues in the CDR3. The CDR3 nucleotides are TGTGCCAGCGAACAGTTCGAAGCTTTCTTT. It encodes CASEQFEAFF.

The V and J genes are TRBV2 and TRBJ1-2; TRBD1 matches 7 bases. The V and J ends lost 10 bases and 4 bases, in that order; junction bases with no gene match: 9. Germline V gene sequence: CDR1 SNHLY, CDR2 FYNNEI. The CDR3 is 13 residues long. The CDR3 coding sequence is TGTGCCACCCCTCGGGACAGTGCCTATGGCTACACCTTC. It is translated as CATPRDSAYGYTF.

The rearrangement links TRBV11-2 to TRBJ1-2, with a weak D call TRBD1 (5 bases). The CDR3 is 15 amino acids. Trimming stripped 1 base from V and 2 bases from J, with 11 bases between. The V gene's germline CDR1 is SGHAT and CDR2 FQNNGV. The DNA of the CDR3 is TGTGCCAGCAGCTTAGTATTTTCAGGGAACTATGGCTACACCTTC. It translates to CASSLVFSGNYGYTF. Full variable domain (missing parts from reference TRBV11-2 and TRBJ1-2): EAGVAQSPRYKIIEKRQSVAFWCNPISGHATLYWYQQILGQGPKLLIQFQNNGVVDDSQLPKDRFSAERLKGVDSTLKIQPAKLEDSAVYLCASSLVFSGNYGYTFGSGTRLTVV.

The rearrangement links TRBV6-6 to TRBJ1-5; the match to TRBD1 covers 9 bases. J gave up 4 bases and V 5 bases, and 15 bases lay outside the gene matches. Germline-derived CDR1 and CDR2 are MNHNY and SVGAGI (reference sequence). There are 18 residues in the CDR3. CDR3 nucleotides: TGTGCCAGCAGTCCCCACGGGACAGGGAGTAGGGGTAATCAGCCCCAGCATTTT. Protein product: CASSPHGTGSRGNQPQHF.

The chain employs TRBV7-9 and TRBJ2-7, with D possibly being TRBD1 (5 bases). This CDR3 is 14 amino acids long. The germline gives CDR1 SEHNR, CDR2 FQNEAQ (reference sequence). The V and J ends lost 1 base and 3 bases respectively, with 10 bases between them. The chain's CDR3 is CASSLGGNIYEQYF. In nucleotides, the CDR3 is TGTGCCAGCAGCTTAGGGGGCAATATCTACGAGCAGTACTTC.

This clone has only one observation. V usage is TRBV7-2 and J usage is TRBJ2-1; possible D gene TRBD2, 5 bases. The V end was cut by 1 base, the J end by 10 bases, with 11 bases between. CDR1 is SGHTA, CDR2 FQGNSA, per germline. This CDR3 is built from 13 residues. As DNA, the CDR3 is TGTGCCAGCAGCTTAGAAGCCGGCGGGGAGCAGTTCTTC. This gives the protein CASSLEAGGEQFF.

The chain has TRBV7-9 and TRBJ1-1; D may be TRBD1 (5 bases). The CDR3 spans 15 residues. Trimming shortened V by 5 bases and J by 0 bases, and 13 bases separated the two germline ends. CDR1 and CDR2 (germline): SEHNR, FQNEAQ (reference sequence). DNA for the CDR3: TGTGCCAGCAGCCACCTAGACAGTTTGAACACTGAAGCTTTCTTT. This sequence encodes CASSHLDSLNTEAFF.

The chain links TRBV7-9 to TRBJ2-7, with 7 nucleotides matching TRBD1. Germline CDR1 is SEHNR and CDR2 is FQNEAQ (reference sequence). The junction had 7 bases not matched to a gene; V was cut back by 3 bases and J by 2 bases. This CDR3 spans 15 amino acids. The CDR3 sequence is CASSFGTAITYEQYF. The CDR3 DNA is TGTGCCAGCAGCTTTGGGACAGCCATTACCTACGAGCAGTACTTC.

The genes are TRBV19 and TRBJ2-6; 10 nucleotides match TRBD1. The junction had 9 bases not matched to a gene; V was cut back by 9 bases and J by 1 base. The CDR3 totals 17 residues. In germline, CDR1 is LNHDA, CDR2 SQIVND (reference sequence). CDR3 sequence reads: CASRPGQGMSGANVLTF. The CDR3 nucleotides are TGTGCCAGCCGCCCGGGACAGGGGATGTCTGGGGCCAACGTCCTGACTTTC.

As for this clone: Its ends do not fully match the called genes, so a read error is possible. This sequence joins TRBV27 and TRBJ2-7; TRBD2 is a possible D gene (5 bases). The CDR3 sequence is 14 residues long. The germline V gene has CDR1 MNHEY and CDR2 SMNVEV (reference sequence). CDR3 DNA: TGTGCCAGCAGTTTATCCCCGGGTCCGGGGAGAATAAACTTC. It specifies CASSLSPGPGRINF.

The chain combines TRBV18 with TRBJ1-1; maybe TRBD1 (5 bases). This CDR3 region has 14 residues. Per the germline V gene, CDR1 is KGHSH and CDR2 is LQKENI. V gave up 1 base and J gave up 2 bases, with 8 bases separating them. The CDR3 DNA sequence: TGTGCCAGCTCACCACAGACAGCCAACACTGAAGCTTTCTTT. Its translation: CASSPQTANTEAFF.

This CDR3 reads CASSQIKISDTQYF. Here the CDR3 DNA reads TGTGCCAGCAGCCAGATTAAAATCTCAGATACGCAGTATTTT. The chain is built from TRBV5-4 and TRBJ2-3; D unclear. V was clipped by 4 bases and J by 4 bases, with 13 bases between them. CDR1 and CDR2 (germline): SGHNT, YYREEE (reference sequence). There are 14 residues in the CDR3. Filled out from reference TRBV5-4 and TRBJ2-3, the complete variable domain reads ETGVTQSPTHLIKTRGQQVTLRCSSQSGHNTVSWYQQALGQGPQFIFQYYREEENGRGNFPPRFSGLQFPNYSSELNVNALELDDSALYLCASSQIKISDTQYFGPGTRLTVL.

This clone was found once. The sample contains more than one DNA sequence encoding this CDR3. The chain employs TRBV6-4 and TRBJ1-2; 12 positions match TRBD1. The CDR3 has 16 residues. Germline assignment: CDR1 MRHNA and CDR2 SNTAGT. Losses at the gene ends were 0 bases for V and 5 bases for J; bases not matched to a gene: 4. DNA for the CDR3: TGTGCCAGCAGTGACTCGGGACAGGGGGCTCGGTATGGCTACACCTTC. Protein: CASSDSGQGARYGYTF.

A note on this clone: At one of its ends the junction is not consistent with the germline gene, which may arise from a read error. The rearrangement links TRBV6-5 to TRBJ2-3; D might be TRBD1 (6 bases). CDR1 and CDR2 (germline): MNHEY, SVGAGI. The CDR3 is made up of 12 amino acids. The CDR3 coding sequence is TGTGCCATCCTAGACCGGGACACCCTTTCGGATTTT. Encoded protein: CAILDRDTLSDF.

This rearrangement joins TRBV6-1 to TRBJ2-7, with TRBD2 matching over 11 bases. CDR1 MNHNS and CDR2 SASEGT come from the germline V gene. The CDR3 contains 19 residues. After removal of 4 bases from V and 7 bases from J, the junction contained 21 bases not matched to a gene. The CDR3 protein is CASSVVRVTSGSRSWEQYF. In DNA, the CDR3 is TGTGCCAGCAGTGTGGTTCGTGTCACTAGCGGGAGCAGATCGTGGGAGCAGTACTTC.

The chain couples TRBV3-1 (or the pseudogene TRBV3-2) to TRBJ1-1; tentatively, D is TRBD1 (6 bases). V was clipped by 1 base and J by 1 base, with 7 bases between them. Germline lookup yields CDR1 LGHDT and CDR2 YNNKEL (reference sequence). The CDR3 loop spans 14 amino acids. CDR3 sequence reads: CASSQAGENTEAFF. CDR3 nucleotide sequence: TGTGCCAGCAGCCAAGCAGGGGAGAACACTGAAGCTTTCTTT.

J is TRBJ2-1 and V is TRBV24-1, with 11 bases that match TRBD2. The CDR3 consists of 14 residues. Germline CDR1 is KGHDR and CDR2 is SFDVKD. CDR3 sequence: CATGSGRAIYEQFF. CDR3 bases: TGTGCAACAGGTAGCGGGAGGGCCATCTATGAGCAGTTCTTC.